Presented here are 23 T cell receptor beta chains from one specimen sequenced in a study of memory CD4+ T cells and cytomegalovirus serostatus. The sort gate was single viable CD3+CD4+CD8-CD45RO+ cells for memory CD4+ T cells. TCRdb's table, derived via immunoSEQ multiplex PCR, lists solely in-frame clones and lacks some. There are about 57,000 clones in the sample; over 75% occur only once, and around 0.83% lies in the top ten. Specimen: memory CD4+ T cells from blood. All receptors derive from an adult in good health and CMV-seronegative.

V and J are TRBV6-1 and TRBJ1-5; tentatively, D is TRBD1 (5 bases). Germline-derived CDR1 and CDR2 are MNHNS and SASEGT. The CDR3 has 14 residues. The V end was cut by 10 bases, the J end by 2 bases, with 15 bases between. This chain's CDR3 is CATLSGGGNQPQHF. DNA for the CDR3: TGTGCCACCCTTTCGGGGGGAGGCAATCAGCCCCAGCATTTT.

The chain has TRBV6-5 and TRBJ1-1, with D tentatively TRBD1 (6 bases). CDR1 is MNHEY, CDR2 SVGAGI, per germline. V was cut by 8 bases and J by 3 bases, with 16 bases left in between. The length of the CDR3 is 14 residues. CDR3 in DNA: TGTGCCAGCGGGGAAACAGGGCAACACACTGAAGCTTTCTTT. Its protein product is CASGETGQHTEAFF.

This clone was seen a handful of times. CDR3 sequence (DNA): TGTGCCAGCAGCTTGGAACCAGGGTCATCCTACGAGCAGTACTTC. Protein: CASSLEPGSSYEQYF. This chain uses TRBV5-6 with TRBJ2-7, with a possible D match to TRBD1 (5 bases). The CDR3 length is 15 residues. The germline CDR1 and CDR2 sequences are SGHDT and YYEEEE. V was clipped by 0 bases and J by 1 base, with 11 bases between them.

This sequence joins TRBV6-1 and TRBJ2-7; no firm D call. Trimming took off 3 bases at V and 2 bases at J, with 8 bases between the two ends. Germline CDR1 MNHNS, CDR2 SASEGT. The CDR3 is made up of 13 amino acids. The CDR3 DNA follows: TGTGCCAGCAGTGAGGACGGCCCCTACGAGCAGTACTTC. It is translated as CASSEDGPYEQYF.

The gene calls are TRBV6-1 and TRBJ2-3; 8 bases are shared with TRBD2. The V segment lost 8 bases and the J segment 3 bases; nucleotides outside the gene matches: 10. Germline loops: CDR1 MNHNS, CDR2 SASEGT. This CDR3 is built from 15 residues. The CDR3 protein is CASRRAGGGTDTQYF. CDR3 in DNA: TGTGCCAGCCGGCGGGCGGGGGGCGGGACAGATACGCAGTATTTT.

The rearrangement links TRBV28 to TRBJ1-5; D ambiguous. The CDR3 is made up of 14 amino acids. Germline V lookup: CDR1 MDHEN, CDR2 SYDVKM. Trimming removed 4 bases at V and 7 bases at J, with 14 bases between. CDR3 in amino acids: CASSSYMGGQPQHF. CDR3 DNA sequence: TGTGCCAGCAGTTCCTACATGGGAGGCCAGCCCCAGCATTTT.

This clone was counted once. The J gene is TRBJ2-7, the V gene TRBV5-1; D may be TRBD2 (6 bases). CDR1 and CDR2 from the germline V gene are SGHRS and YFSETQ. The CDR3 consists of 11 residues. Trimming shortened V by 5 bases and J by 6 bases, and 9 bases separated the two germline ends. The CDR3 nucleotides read TGCGCCAGCAGACGGGAGTTCGAGCAGTACTTC. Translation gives CASRREFEQYF.

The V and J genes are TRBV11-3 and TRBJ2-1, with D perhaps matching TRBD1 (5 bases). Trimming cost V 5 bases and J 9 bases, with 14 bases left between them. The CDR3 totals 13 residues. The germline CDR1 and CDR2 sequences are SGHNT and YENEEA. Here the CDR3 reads CASSRDQQGEQFF. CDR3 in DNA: TGTGCCAGCAGCCGAGACCAGCAGGGTGAGCAGTTCTTC. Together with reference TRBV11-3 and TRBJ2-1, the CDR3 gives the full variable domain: EAGVVQSPRYKIIEKKQPVAFWCNPISGHNTLYWYLQNLGQGPELLIRYENEEAVDDSQLPKDRFSAERLKGVDSTLKIQPAELGDSAVYLCASSRDQQGEQFFGPGTRLTVL.

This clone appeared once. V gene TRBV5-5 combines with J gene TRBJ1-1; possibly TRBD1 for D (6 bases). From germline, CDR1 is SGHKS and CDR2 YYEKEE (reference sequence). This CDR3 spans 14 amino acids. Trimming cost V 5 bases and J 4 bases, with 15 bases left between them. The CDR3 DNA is TGTGCCAGCAGAAACACCAGGGGCAGCACTGAAGCTTTCTTT. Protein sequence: CASRNTRGSTEAFF.

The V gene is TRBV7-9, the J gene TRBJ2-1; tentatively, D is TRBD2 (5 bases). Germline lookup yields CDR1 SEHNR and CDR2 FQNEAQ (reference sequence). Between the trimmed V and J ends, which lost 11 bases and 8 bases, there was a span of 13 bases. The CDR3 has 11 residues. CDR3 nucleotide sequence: TGTGCCTGCACGGCCGGGGATGAGCAGTTCTTC. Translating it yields CACTAGDEQFF.

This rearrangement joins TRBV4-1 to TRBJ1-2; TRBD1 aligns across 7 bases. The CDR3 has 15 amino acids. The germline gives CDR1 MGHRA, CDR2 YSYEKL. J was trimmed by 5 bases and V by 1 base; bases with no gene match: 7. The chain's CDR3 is CASSQVWTGQYGYTF. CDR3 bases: TGCGCCAGCAGCCAAGTTTGGACAGGACAGTATGGCTACACCTTC.

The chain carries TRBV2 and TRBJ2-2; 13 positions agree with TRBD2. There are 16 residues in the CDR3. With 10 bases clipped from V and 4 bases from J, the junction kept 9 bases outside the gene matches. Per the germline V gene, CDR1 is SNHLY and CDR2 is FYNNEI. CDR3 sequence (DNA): TGTGCCACCCCAACTAGCGGGGGGGCCGGCACCGGGGAGCTGTTTTTT. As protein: CATPTSGGAGTGELFF.

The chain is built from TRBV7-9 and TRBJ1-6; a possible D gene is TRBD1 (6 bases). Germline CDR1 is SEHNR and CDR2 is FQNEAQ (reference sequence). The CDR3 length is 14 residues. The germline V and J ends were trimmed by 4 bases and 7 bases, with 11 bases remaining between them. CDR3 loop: CASSSRQENSPLHF. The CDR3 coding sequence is TGTGCCAGCAGCTCAAGACAGGAAAATTCACCCCTCCACTTT.

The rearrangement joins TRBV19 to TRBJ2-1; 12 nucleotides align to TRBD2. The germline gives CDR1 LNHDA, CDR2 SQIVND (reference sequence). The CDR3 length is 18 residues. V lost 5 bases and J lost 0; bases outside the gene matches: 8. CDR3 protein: CASSQGLAGLSSYNEQFF. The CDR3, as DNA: TGTGCCAGTAGTCAGGGACTAGCGGGTTTGAGCTCCTACAATGAGCAGTTCTTC. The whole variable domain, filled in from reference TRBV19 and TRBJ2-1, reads DGGITQSPKYLFRKEGQNVTLSCEQNLNHDAMYWYRQDPGQGLRLIYYSQIVNDFQKGDIAEGYSVSREKKESFPLTVTSAQKNPTAFYLCASSQGLAGLSSYNEQFFGPGTRLTVL.

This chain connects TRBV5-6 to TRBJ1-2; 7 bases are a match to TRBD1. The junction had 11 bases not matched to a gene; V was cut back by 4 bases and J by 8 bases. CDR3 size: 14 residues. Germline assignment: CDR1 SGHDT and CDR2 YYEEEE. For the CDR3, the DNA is TGTGCCAGCAGCCCGGGGACAGCCGGCAGGGGCTACACCTTC. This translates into CASSPGTAGRGYTF.

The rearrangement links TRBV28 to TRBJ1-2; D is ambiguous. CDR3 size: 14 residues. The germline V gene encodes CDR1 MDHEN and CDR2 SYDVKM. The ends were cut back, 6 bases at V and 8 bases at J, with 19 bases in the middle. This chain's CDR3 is CASSPPEDRSGYTF. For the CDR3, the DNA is TGTGCCAGCAGCCCACCAGAGGATCGGAGCGGCTACACCTTC.

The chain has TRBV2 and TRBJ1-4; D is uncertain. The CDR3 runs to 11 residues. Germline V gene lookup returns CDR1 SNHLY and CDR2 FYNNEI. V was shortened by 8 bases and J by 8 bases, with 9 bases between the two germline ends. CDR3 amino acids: CASGGLEKLFF. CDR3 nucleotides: TGTGCCAGCGGTGGTTTGGAAAAACTGTTTTTT.

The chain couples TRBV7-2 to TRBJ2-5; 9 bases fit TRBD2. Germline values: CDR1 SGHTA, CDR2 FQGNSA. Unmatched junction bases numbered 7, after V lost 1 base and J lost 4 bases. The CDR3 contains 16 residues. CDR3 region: CASSLGLRGGGETQYF. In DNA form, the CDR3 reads TGTGCCAGCAGCTTAGGTTTGCGGGGGGGAGGAGAGACCCAGTACTTC.

Written as DNA, the CDR3 is TGTGCCAGCAGTTCCATCCTCCGACAGTACACTGAAGCTTTCTTT. Protein product: CASSSILRQYTEAFF. The chain uses TRBV27 and TRBJ1-1, with a possible D match to TRBD1 (5 bases). Germline CDR1 MNHEY, CDR2 SMNVEV (reference sequence). This CDR3 region has 15 residues. Trimming took 4 bases from V and 3 from J, leaving 15 bases between them.

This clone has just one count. The CDR3 DNA is TGCGCCAGCAGCTGGTCCGGGACGTCAAACAATGAGCAGTTCTTC. Amino acid sequence: CASSWSGTSNNEQFF. V gene TRBV5-1 combines with J gene TRBJ2-1, with D perhaps TRBD1 or TRBD2 (5 bases each). V was pared by 3 bases and J by 5 bases, with 15 bases between. The germline V gene has CDR1 SGHRS and CDR2 YFSETQ. CDR3 length: 15 amino acids.

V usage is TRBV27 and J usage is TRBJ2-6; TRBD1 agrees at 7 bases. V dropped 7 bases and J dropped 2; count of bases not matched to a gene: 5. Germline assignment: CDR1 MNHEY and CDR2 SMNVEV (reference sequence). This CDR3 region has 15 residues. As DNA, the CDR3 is TGTGCCAGCACCCTAGACAGGGCTGGGGCCAACGTCCTGACTTTC. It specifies CASTLDRAGANVLTF.

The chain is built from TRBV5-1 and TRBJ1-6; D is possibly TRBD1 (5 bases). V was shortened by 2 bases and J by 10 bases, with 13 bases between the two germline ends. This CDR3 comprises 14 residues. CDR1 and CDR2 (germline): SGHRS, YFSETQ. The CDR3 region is CASSFSRQQSPLHF. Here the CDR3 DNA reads TGCGCCAGCAGCTTTTCGCGACAGCAATCACCCCTCCACTTT.

Here the CDR3 DNA reads TGTGCCAGCAACATCAGGGGCGGCGAGCAGTTCTTC. It translates to CASNIRGGEQFF. This chain links TRBV2 with TRBJ2-1, with D possibly TRBD1 on 6 matching bases. This CDR3 has 12 amino acids. Germline loops: CDR1 SNHLY, CDR2 FYNNEI. V gave up 7 bases and J gave up 10 bases, with 14 bases separating them.